The 7 T cell receptor beta chains in this list originate from one sample, sequenced in a study of identical twins. TCRdb recomputed calls from the 5' RACE reads with MiXCR, one row per CDR3 protein. Among a few hundred thousand distinct CDR3 sequences listed, nearly 10% were seen once. The data were also submitted as part of a second study, on yellow fever vaccine responses in identical twins.

Sequencing was performed on PBMCs. Every receptor here comes from a woman aged 18 to 35 in good health.

This clonotype was recorded at least ten times. This chain links TRBV7-9 with TRBJ1-6; 8 bases agree with TRBD1. The CDR3 is made up of 16 amino acids. Trimming cost V 0 bases and J 9 bases; bases outside gene matches: 7. In germline, CDR1 is SEHNR, CDR2 FQNEAQ (reference sequence). The CDR3 reads CASSLAEQGASSPLHF. The CDR3, as DNA: TGTGCCAGCAGCTTAGCGGAGCAGGGGGCTTCTTCACCCCTCCACTTT. Based on the CDR3 plus reference TRBV7-9 and TRBJ1-6, the full variable domain is DTGVSQNPRHKITKRGQNVTFRCDPISEHNRLYWYRQTLGQGPEFLTYFQNEAQLEKSRLLSDRFSAERPKGSFSTLEIQRTEQGDSAMYLCASSLAEQGASSPLHFGNGTRLTVT.

The chain combines TRBV5-1 with TRBJ2-1, with TRBD1 identical over 7 bases. V shed 0 bases and J 8 bases; nucleotides not matched to a gene: 8. Germline V gives CDR1 SGHRS, CDR2 YFSETQ. The CDR3 runs to 15 residues. Here the CDR3 DNA reads TGCGCCAGCAGCTTGGCCCCCGCGACAGGGCATGAGCAGTTCTTC. Its protein product is CASSLAPATGHEQFF.

This clonotype was recorded a few times. The chain couples TRBV14 to TRBJ1-5; D is undetermined. CDR1 is SGHDN, CDR2 FVKESK, per germline. Deletions cut 1 base from V and 0 bases from J, with 7 bases between. CDR3 length: 15 residues. The CDR3 coding sequence is TGTGCCAGCAGCCAAGGCGGGAATAGCAATCAGCCCCAGCATTTT. This sequence encodes CASSQGGNSNQPQHF.

There are many counts of this clonotype. This chain links TRBV2 with TRBJ2-7; no clear D gene. The CDR3 spans 12 residues. CDR1 and CDR2 (germline): SNHLY, FYNNEI. Trimming left V 6 bases short and J 0 bases short, with 6 bases between. The CDR3 sequence: CASRRISYEQYF. The CDR3 bases are TGTGCCAGCAGACGGATCTCCTACGAGCAGTACTTC.

V gene TRBV27 combines with J gene TRBJ2-7; tentative D call: TRBD2 (7 bases). CDR1 and CDR2 (germline): MNHEY, SMNVEV (reference sequence). Trimming left V 2 bases short and J 3 bases short, with 14 bases between. CDR3 length equals 15 residues. The CDR3 sequence: CASSLNGGPFYEQYF. The CDR3 region has the DNA TGTGCCAGCAGTTTAAACGGGGGGCCTTTCTACGAGCAGTACTTC.

This clonotype was counted only a few times. The CDR3 DNA reads as TGTGCCAGCAGCTTATCGGGACAGGGTAGTGAGCAGTTCTTC. Translation gives CASSLSGQGSEQFF. The V gene is TRBV11-3, the J gene TRBJ2-1; 9 nucleotides line up with TRBD1. The trim removed 2 bases at V and 9 bases at J, leaving 5 bases unmatched. Germline lookup yields CDR1 SGHNT and CDR2 YENEEA. The CDR3 consists of 14 residues.

J is TRBJ2-7 and V is TRBV20-1, with D possibly matching TRBD1 (5 bases). Germline CDR1 reads DFQATT; CDR2 reads SNEGSKA (reference sequence). The CDR3 loop spans 17 amino acids. V lost 0 bases to trimming and J lost 10 bases, with 28 bases between them. CDR3 amino acids: CSARDDGVGVVLLNQYF. CDR3 nucleotide sequence: TGCAGTGCTAGAGATGATGGCGTAGGGGTCGTCCTACTCAACCAGTACTTC.